The source of this T cell receptor beta chain is a study of blood T cell repertoires in COVID-19. Followed over time, Seattle patients had been enrolled while infection was active. The length of the CDR3 is 13 residues. Germline V gene sequence: CDR1 SGHDT, CDR2 YYEEEE. V shed 7 bases and J shed 1 base, with 11 bases lying between them. The protocol was immunoSEQ multiplex PCR, while the TCRdb copy is restricted to in-frame clones and leaves out a portion. Of under 250,000 clones in the sample, approximately 85% were seen once. Sequencing was performed on peripheral blood. This rearrangement joins TRBV5-6 to TRBJ1-2; D is unresolved. The origin of this receptor is a man in his forties or fifties with COVID-19, enrolled during active disease. The CDR3 sequence: CASGLPGNYGYTF. DNA of the CDR3: TGTGCCAGCGGTTTGCCGGGTAACTATGGCTACACCTTC.